This TCR beta chain was sequenced during a study of blood T cell repertoires in COVID-19 (dated by TCRdb to the early 2020s). Some background on the complete study: Collaborator samples came from the United States, Italy and Spain and covered acute and convalescent phases of COVID-19. Subjects who had been exposed to COVID-19, were actively infected with it, or had recovered from it provided the deeply sampled blood TCRbeta repertoires that made up the dataset. The repertoires were released in a freely available public database intended as a resource for research on the immune response to SARS-CoV-2. Samples were obtained from the ongoing ImmuneRACE study (first 160 participants) and from 1,200 or so subjects provided by 6 global collaborators. The sample metadata nearly always contained a de-identified subject ID, COVID-19 status, age in years and sex. The prospective study material was composed of cDNA or gDNA derived from T cells, B-cell-depleted T cells, or PBMCs. Where available, HLA class I and class II types were obtained from metadata supplied by the sample provider rather than from assay-based typing.

A note on this clone: Its antigen is unknown. Within one base of it there is no much larger clone, and no base qualities were kept. The sample holds other DNA sequences that translate to the same CDR3.

TCRbeta CDR3 regions were amplified from genomic DNA using the immunoSEQ Assay, a bias-controlled multiplex PCR. The authors' analysis ran thus. The number of nucleated cells in each sample was estimated by amplification of reference gene primers within the assay. To quantify the absolute abundance of each unique TCRbeta CDR3 rearrangement, sequence reads were collapsed and filtered. Productive Simpson clonality was computed per sample as the square root of Simpson's diversity index over productive rearrangements. The table comes from immuneACCESS by way of TCRdb, which keeps in-frame sequences with V and J called. Part of the clones is missing from these tables; in studies checked, under half for an unresolved V gene and the rest for unknown reasons. V and J calls and clone size come straight from that table; D and trimming were deduced from the DNA. The sample table lists 60,000 to 80,000 clones, around 89% of them with a count of one. Of the sample, 0.58% is held by the ten largest clones.

The collaborating institutions used their own protocols to collect whole blood in K2EDTA tubes. For TCRbeta analysis, collaborators shipped samples as frozen whole blood, isolated PBMCs, or DNA extracted from either of those sample types. Unmatched junction bases come to 4, with V trimmed by 0 bases and J by 7 bases. CDR1 SGHAT and CDR2 FQDESV are derived from the germline V gene (reference sequence). The CDR3, from cysteine to phenylalanine, totals 14 residues. The DNA shown is the 42-base CDR3, in frame from base 1. What the authors observed across the whole study: The amount of clinical and demographic metadata varied by source and participant and was provided uncurated.

The chain links TRBV11-1 with TRBJ1-2, with TRBD1 identical over 8 junction bases. Sequencing was carried out using peripheral blood. The sequence derives from a man in his 60s with acute or convalescent COVID-19. The CDR3 protein is CASSLARGLSGYTF. The nucleotides read TGTGCCAGCAGCTTAGCCAGGGGGCTGAGTGGCTACACCTTC.